The present entry profiles one TCR beta chain with its context. Its antigen remains unknown. This sample is drawn from a study of shared clonotypes between healthy human individuals. Points from the study as a whole: Sampling covered nothing but blood. Tissue TCR repertoires likely differ from those found in blood.

The V end lost 4 bases, the J end lost 5 bases, and 15 bases lay between the germline ends. The CDR3 has 14 residues. The germline gives CDR1 MDHEN, CDR2 SYDVKM. Every subset had its genomic DNA shared out evenly among several immunoSEQ plates. Sorted-subset replicate PCR reactions were performed with around 210 ng DNA, corresponding to roughly 29,000 T cell genomes. TCRdb's copy holds only in-frame clones and misses some; the assay was immunoSEQ multiplex PCR. The data hold some 900,000 clones, with about three quarters observed a single time. The sample comprised memory CD4+ T cells sorted from blood. Subset in this sample: CD45RA-negative fraction. J is TRBJ2-7 and V is TRBV28, with TRBD2 as a possible D gene (5 bases). The TCR originated in a man aged 18 to 29 in good health. The CDR3: CASSSPGLGHEQYF. The CDR3 nucleotides read TGTGCCAGCAGTTCCCCGGGGTTAGGCCACGAGCAGTACTTC.